Below, 18 T cell receptor beta chains from the same sample are listed, as sequenced in a study of immune cell composition in non-small cell lung cancer. Normal lung sampling was at least 3 cm from the tumour, as distant as possible. Data came from immunoSEQ multiplex PCR; TCRdb stores just in-frame clones and leaves some out. The profile shows about 4,900 clones, approximately 72% of them singletons. The sample comprised non-adjacent lung tissue. The receptors were gathered from a human donor with non-small cell lung cancer.

This rearrangement joins TRBV10-3 to TRBJ2-1; 7 bases match TRBD2. Germline CDR1 and CDR2: ENHRY and SYGVKD. J lost 4 bases, V lost 6 bases, and 6 bases had no gene match. The CDR3 runs 14 residues. As DNA, the CDR3 is TGTGCCATCAGGAGCCTAGCGGAATACAATGAGCAGTTCTTC. The encoded protein is CAIRSLAEYNEQFF.

This chain uses TRBV10-3 with TRBJ2-7; possibly TRBD2 for D (6 bases). This CDR3 region has 17 residues. V was pared by 8 bases and J by 4 bases, with 27 bases between. CDR1 ENHRY and CDR2 SYGVKD come from the germline V gene. CDR3 in amino acids: CAISEGFEGGGLYEQYF. The CDR3 DNA is TGTGCCATCTCCGAGGGGTTTGAGGGAGGAGGCCTTTACGAGCAGTACTTC.

The V call is TRBV28, the J call TRBJ2-5; 9 bases fit TRBD2. Germline CDR1 is MDHEN and CDR2 is SYDVKM. The CDR3 has 14 residues. With V trimmed by 8 bases and J by 3 bases, 7 bases remained unmatched. CDR3 loop: CASGAGGLKETQYF. CDR3 in DNA: TGTGCCAGCGGAGCGGGGGGTTTAAAAGAGACCCAGTACTTC.

This chain joins TRBV5-1 and TRBJ2-3; D unclear. The germline V gene has CDR1 SGHRS and CDR2 YFSETQ. V lost 3 bases and J lost 4, with 6 bases in between. The CDR3 is 12 amino acids. CDR3 amino acids: CASSYTADTQYF. The CDR3 coding sequence is TGCGCCAGCAGCTACACCGCAGATACGCAGTATTTT.

The chain has TRBV19 and TRBJ2-1, with 10 positions matching TRBD1. The CDR3 loop spans 15 amino acids. The germline V gene encodes CDR1 LNHDA and CDR2 SQIVND (reference sequence). Trimming took 6 bases from V and 4 from J; bases not matched to a gene: 6. CDR3 loop: CASSDGQGVYNEQFF. CDR3 nucleotide sequence: TGTGCCAGTAGCGATGGACAGGGGGTGTACAATGAGCAGTTCTTC.

This rearrangement joins TRBV6-6 to TRBJ1-5, with TRBD1 identical over 7 bases. Trimming took 7 bases from V and 7 from J; bases not matched to a gene: 10. The CDR3 covers 14 residues. CDR1 and CDR2 from the germline V gene are MNHNY and SVGAGI (reference sequence). CDR3 coding DNA: TGTGCCAGCACTTTACAGGGGATGAGCCAGCCCCAGCATTTT. Residues: CASTLQGMSQPQHF.

This chain connects TRBV6-5 to TRBJ2-5, with 9 bases matching TRBD2. The junction had 9 bases not matched to a gene; V was cut back by 7 bases and J by 3 bases. Germline values: CDR1 MNHEY, CDR2 SVGAGI. The CDR3 totals 15 residues. The CDR3 reads CASTPAAGGEETQYF. DNA of the CDR3: TGTGCCAGCACTCCAGCAGCGGGAGGAGAAGAGACCCAGTACTTC.

The sample holds a few counts of this clone. The genes are TRBV9 and TRBJ2-3; 11 positions agree with TRBD2. Unmatched junction bases numbered 3, after V lost 0 bases and J lost 6 bases. The CDR3 contains 15 residues. CDR1 SGDLS and CDR2 YYNGEE come from the germline V gene. The DNA for the CDR3 is TGTGCCAGCAGCGTAGCTAGCGGGAGGATGGATACGCAGTATTTT. It is translated as CASSVASGRMDTQYF.

The chain couples TRBV28 to TRBJ2-7; TRBD2 matches at 8 bases. Germline trimming cut 10 bases from V and 4 bases from J; bases unmatched to any gene: 15. This CDR3 is 15 amino acids long. Germline values: CDR1 MDHEN, CDR2 SYDVKM. The CDR3 reads CATREGRGVFYEQYF. DNA of the CDR3: TGTGCCACACGGGAAGGGCGGGGGGTTTTTTACGAGCAGTACTTC.

This clone is judged medium-sized. The rearrangement links TRBV5-1 to TRBJ2-2; D is unclear. This CDR3 region has 16 residues. Germline V gene sequence: CDR1 SGHRS, CDR2 YFSETQ. Trimming removed 1 base at V and 1 base at J, with 11 bases between. The CDR3 DNA is TGCGCCAGCAGCTTGCAGGTGGCAGGGAACACCGGGGAGCTGTTTTTT. This translates into CASSLQVAGNTGELFF.

The chain has TRBV5-4 and TRBJ2-1, with D possibly being TRBD2 (6 bases). There are 16 residues in the CDR3. The V end was cut by 1 base, the J end by 9 bases, with 20 bases between. Germline V lookup: CDR1 SGHNT, CDR2 YYREEE (reference sequence). CDR3 protein: CASSLWGVSGFGEQFF. The CDR3, as DNA: TGTGCCAGCAGCTTGTGGGGTGTCAGCGGGTTTGGTGAGCAGTTCTTC.

The V call is TRBV6-5, the J call TRBJ2-1; a weak D match, TRBD1 (5 bases). Per the germline V gene, CDR1 is MNHEY and CDR2 is SVGAGI. This CDR3 contains 13 residues. The ends were cut back, 6 bases at V and 3 bases at J, with 9 bases in the middle. This CDR3 reads CASSRDSYNEQFF. CDR3 coding DNA: TGTGCCAGCAGCCGAGACAGCTACAATGAGCAGTTCTTC.

The rearrangement uses TRBV20-1 and TRBJ2-1; D is unclear. CDR3 length equals 11 residues. Germline V gene sequence: CDR1 DFQATT, CDR2 SNEGSKA (reference sequence). V lost 3 bases and J lost 6, with 6 bases in between. CDR3 nucleotides: TGCAGTGCTAGTGACTTCAATGAGCAGTTCTTC. It is translated as CSASDFNEQFF.

The chain uses TRBV28 and TRBJ2-1, with 14 bases that match TRBD2. Germline CDR1 is MDHEN and CDR2 is SYDVKM. With V trimmed by 6 bases and J by 5 bases, 9 bases remained unmatched. The CDR3 spans 17 residues. In DNA form, the CDR3 reads TGTGCCAGCAGCCACCGACTAGCGGGAGGGCGAGACAATGAGCAGTTCTTC. This encodes CASSHRLAGGRDNEQFF.

This clone qualifies as medium-sized (0.01 to 0.1%). V gene TRBV7-2 combines with J gene TRBJ1-2, with D unresolved. Germline CDR1 reads SGHTA; CDR2 reads FQGNSA. The V gene lost 5 bases and the J gene lost 4 bases, with 11 bases spanning the gap. The CDR3 is made up of 13 amino acids. This CDR3 is CASSPASGYGYTF. The CDR3 coding sequence is TGTGCCAGCAGCCCCGCCAGCGGCTATGGCTACACCTTC.

The chain links TRBV19 to TRBJ1-1; D is perhaps TRBD1 (5 bases). The germline V gene encodes CDR1 LNHDA and CDR2 SQIVND (reference sequence). The CDR3 runs 15 residues. Trimming cost V 9 bases and J 3 bases, with 20 bases left between them. For the CDR3, the DNA is TGTGCCAGCAAACTCCAGGGAAACACATACACTGAAGCTTTCTTT. This sequence encodes CASKLQGNTYTEAFF.

The chain recombines TRBV5-5 with TRBJ1-4; unclear D gene. CDR1 and CDR2 from the germline V gene are SGHKS and YYEKEE (reference sequence). The CDR3 loop spans 13 amino acids. The V end lost 5 bases, the J end lost 2 bases, and 7 bases lay between the germline ends. This chain's CDR3 is CASSERTNEKLFF. The CDR3 bases are TGTGCCAGCAGTGAACGGACTAATGAAAAACTGTTTTTT.

V is TRBV28 and J is TRBJ2-3, with 13 nucleotides matching TRBD2. After removal of 5 bases from V and 5 bases from J, the junction contained 13 bases not matched to a gene. CDR1 and CDR2 from the germline V gene are MDHEN and SYDVKM. This CDR3 spans 18 amino acids. CDR3 sequence reads: CASSPPNPGLAGIDTQYF. DNA of the CDR3: TGTGCCAGCAGTCCGCCCAACCCGGGACTAGCGGGAATAGATACGCAGTATTTT.